This T cell receptor (beta chain) was observed in a study of blood T cell repertoires in COVID-19. Study in general: Sites across the United States, Italy and Spain contributed samples from acute and convalescent COVID-19. In each case, the material was cDNA or gDNA derived from T cells, B-cell-depleted T cells, or PBMCs.

Under the authors' procedure: Counts of nucleated cells, estimated from reference gene primer amplification, were obtained. This table comes from immunoSEQ multiplex PCR, and its TCRdb copy is limited to in-frame clones, with some not included. The V and J calls and clone size were taken over from that table, and D and trimming were inferred from the DNA. The sample consists of roughly 100,000 clones, 91% of them appearing once. The CDR3 consists of 17 residues. Germline V gene lookup returns CDR1 SGDLS and CDR2 YYNGEE. V lost 0 bases, J lost 1 base, and 7 bases stayed unmatched. The sample was peripheral blood. This receptor was identified in a human donor in a cohort sampled during active COVID-19. The rearrangement uses TRBV9 and TRBJ2-5; the match to TRBD2 covers 9 bases. For the CDR3, the DNA is TGTGCCAGCAGCGTAGGCGTTGGGCGGGAGGGCCAAGAGACCCAGTACTTC. Translation: CASSVGVGREGQETQYF.